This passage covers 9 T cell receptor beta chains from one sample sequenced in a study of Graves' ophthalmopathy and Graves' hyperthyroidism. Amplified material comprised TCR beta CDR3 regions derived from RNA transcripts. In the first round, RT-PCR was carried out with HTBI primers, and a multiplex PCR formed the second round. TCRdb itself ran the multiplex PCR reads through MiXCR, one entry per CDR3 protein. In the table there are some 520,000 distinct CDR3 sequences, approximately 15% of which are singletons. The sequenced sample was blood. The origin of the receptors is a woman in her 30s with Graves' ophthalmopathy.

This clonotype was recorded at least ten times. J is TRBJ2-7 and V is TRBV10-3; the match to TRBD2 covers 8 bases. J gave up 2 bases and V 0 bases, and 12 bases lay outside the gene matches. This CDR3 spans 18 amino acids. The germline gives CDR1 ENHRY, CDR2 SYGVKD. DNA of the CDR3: TGTGCCATCAGTGAGTCAGAGTCTAGCGGGTCCCCGCCCTACGAGCAGTACTTC. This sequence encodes CAISESESSGSPPYEQYF.

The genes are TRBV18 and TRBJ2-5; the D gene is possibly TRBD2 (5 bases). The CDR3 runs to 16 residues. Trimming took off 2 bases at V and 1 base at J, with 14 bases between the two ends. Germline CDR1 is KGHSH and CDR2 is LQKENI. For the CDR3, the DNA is TGTGCCAGCTCACCAGAGAGAGGGTCCCTCCAAGAGACCCAGTACTTC. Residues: CASSPERGSLQETQYF.

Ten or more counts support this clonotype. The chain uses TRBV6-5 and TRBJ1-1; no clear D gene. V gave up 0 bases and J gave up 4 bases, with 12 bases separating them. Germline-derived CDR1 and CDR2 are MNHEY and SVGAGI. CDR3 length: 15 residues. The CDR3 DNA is TGTGCCAGCAGTTACTCGGTAGGGATGAGCACTGAAGCTTTCTTT. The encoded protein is CASSYSVGMSTEAFF.

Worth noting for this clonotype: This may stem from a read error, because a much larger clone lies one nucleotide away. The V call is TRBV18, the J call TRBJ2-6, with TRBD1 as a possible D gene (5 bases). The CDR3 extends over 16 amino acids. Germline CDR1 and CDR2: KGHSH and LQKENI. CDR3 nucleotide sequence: TGTGCCAGCTCACCATCCTTCATCTCTGGGGCCAACGTCCGGACTTTC. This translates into CASSPSFISGANVRTF.

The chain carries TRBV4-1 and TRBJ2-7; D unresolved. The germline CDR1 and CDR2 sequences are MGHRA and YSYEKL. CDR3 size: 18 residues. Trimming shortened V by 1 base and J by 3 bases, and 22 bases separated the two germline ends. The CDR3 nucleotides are TGCGCCAGCAGCCAAGGTTGGACGACCCCTTACTTCGGCTACGAGCAGTACTTC. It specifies CASSQGWTTPYFGYEQYF.

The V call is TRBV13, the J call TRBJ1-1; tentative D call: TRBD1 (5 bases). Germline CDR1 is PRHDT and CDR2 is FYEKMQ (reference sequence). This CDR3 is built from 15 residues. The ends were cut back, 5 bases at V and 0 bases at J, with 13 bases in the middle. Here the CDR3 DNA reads TGTGCCAGCAGCGATGATGGACACTTGAACACTGAAGCTTTCTTT. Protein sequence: CASSDDGHLNTEAFF.

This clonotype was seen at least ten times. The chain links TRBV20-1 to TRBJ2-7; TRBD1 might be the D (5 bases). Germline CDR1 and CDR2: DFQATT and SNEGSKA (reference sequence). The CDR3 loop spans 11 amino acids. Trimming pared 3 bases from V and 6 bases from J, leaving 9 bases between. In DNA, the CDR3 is TGCAGTGCTAGCCAGGGCCGCGAGCAGTACTTC. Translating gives CSASQGREQYF.

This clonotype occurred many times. In DNA, the CDR3 is TGCGCCAGCAGCCAAGAGGCAGGCAGCGAGCAGTACTTC. Encoded protein: CASSQEAGSEQYF. V is TRBV4-1 and J is TRBJ2-7; the D is unclear. Trimming cost V 0 bases and J 6 bases, with 9 bases left between them. Germline lookup yields CDR1 MGHRA and CDR2 YSYEKL. The CDR3 extends over 13 amino acids.

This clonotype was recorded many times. CDR3 in amino acids: CSARASTNYGYTF. The CDR3 nucleotides are TGCAGTGCTAGGGCCAGTACTAACTATGGCTACACCTTC. V and J are TRBV20-1 and TRBJ1-2; D is unresolved. Between the trimmed V and J ends, which lost 3 bases and 0 bases, there was a span of 8 bases. The CDR3 totals 13 residues. Germline CDR1 DFQATT, CDR2 SNEGSKA (reference sequence).